Listed here is a single TCR beta chain. This entry belongs to a study of blood T cell repertoires in COVID-19. About the research overall: Sites in the United States, Italy and Spain provided acute and convalescent COVID-19 samples.

There are 16 residues in the CDR3. Germline V gives CDR1 SGHRS, CDR2 YFSETQ. V lost 4 bases, J lost 5 bases, and 8 bases stayed unmatched. Original processing notes: Quantification of nucleated cells was approximated via reference gene primer amplification. Sequencing used immunoSEQ multiplex PCR; TCRdb keeps in-frame clones, though not all of them. From that table come the V and J calls and clone size; the DNA was used to work out D and trimming. This sample has some 37,000 clones, with 81% found just once. The rearrangement uses TRBV5-1 and TRBJ2-1, with TRBD2 identical over 11 bases. The source is an older man with active or convalescent COVID-19. The sequenced sample consisted of peripheral blood. CDR3 amino acids: CASSRLAGGRDNEQFF. The CDR3 DNA sequence: TGCGCCAGCAGCCGCCTAGCGGGGGGCAGGGACAATGAGCAGTTCTTC.